This T cell receptor (beta chain) was identified during a study of shared clonotypes between healthy human individuals. The wider study: Used for every donor were three CD4 naive, three CD4 memory, two CD8 naive and one CD8 memory plate. Study observations and caveats: Exclusively blood specimens were collected; tissue repertoires likely differ. Rarefaction revealed incomplete sorted-subset sequencing despite large depth. Larger richness was generally estimated for naive than memory subsets.

Sequencing was performed with immunoSEQ multiplex PCR; in TCRdb, only in-frame clones are kept and a portion is missing. Of roughly 2.1 million clones in the sample, 85% to 95% were seen once. CD8 cells regarded as naive lacked CD45RO, were positively chosen for CCR7, and omitted terminally differentiated effector memory CD45RA+ cells. The germline gives CDR1 MDHEN, CDR2 SYDVKM. Trimming removed 2 bases from V and 2 bases from J, with 12 bases in between. The CDR3 contains 15 residues. This clone occurred once. The antigen is undetermined. This clonotype was sampled from a man younger than 35 in good health. Some clones in this sample may be carry-over from other donors' samples. This rearrangement joins TRBV28 to TRBJ1-2, with D possibly being TRBD1 (6 bases). Sequencing used naive CD8+ T cells from PBMCs. The CDR3 loop reads CASSLMQGSNYGYTF. CDR3 DNA: TGTGCCAGCAGTTTAATGCAGGGGTCCAACTATGGCTACACCTTC.